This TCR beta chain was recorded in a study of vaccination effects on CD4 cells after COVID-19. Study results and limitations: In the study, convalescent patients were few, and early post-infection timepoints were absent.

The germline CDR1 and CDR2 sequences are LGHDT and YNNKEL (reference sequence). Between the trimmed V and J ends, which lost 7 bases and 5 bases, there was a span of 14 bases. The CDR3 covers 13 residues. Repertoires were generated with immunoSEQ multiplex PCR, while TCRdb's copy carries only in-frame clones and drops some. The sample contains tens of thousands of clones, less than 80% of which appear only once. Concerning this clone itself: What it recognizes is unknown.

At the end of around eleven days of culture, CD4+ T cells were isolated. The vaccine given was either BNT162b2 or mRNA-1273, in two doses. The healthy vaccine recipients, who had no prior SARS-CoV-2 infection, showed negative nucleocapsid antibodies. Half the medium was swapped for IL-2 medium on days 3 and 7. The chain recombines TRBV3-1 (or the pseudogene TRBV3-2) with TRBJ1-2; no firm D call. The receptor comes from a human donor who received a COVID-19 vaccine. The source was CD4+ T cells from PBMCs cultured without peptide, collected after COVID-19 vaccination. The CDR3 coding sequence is TGTGCCAGCAACTCTAGGGAACGATATGGCTACACCTTC. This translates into CASNSRERYGYTF.